This TCR beta chain was retrieved from a study of vaccination and CD4 T cells after COVID-19. With respect to this clonotype: Antigen: not known.

The time point was: late sampling 161 to 241 days after vaccination in three convalescent patients. The treatment: roughly ten-day PBMC culture with coronavirus spike peptide pools or control peptides (ViraFEST assay). CDR1 is SGHVS and CDR2 is FQNEAQ in the germline V gene. V was clipped by 0 bases and J by 2 bases, with 17 bases between them. CDR3 length: 18 amino acids. The Oncomine TCR Beta short-read assay sequenced DNA from cultured CD4+ T cells. TCRdb ran MiXCR on the PCR reads and lists one entry per CDR3 protein. There are 20,000 to 25,000 distinct CDR3 sequences in the sample; about a third occur only once, and 8.6% lies in the top ten.

This chain links TRBV7-8 with TRBJ1-5; D unclear. This TCR was recovered from a human donor who had recovered from COVID-19. The sequences come from CD4+ T cells from blood, cultured in vitro, collected about 7 months after SARS-CoV-2 vaccination. The CDR3 reads CASSLALSGDMRNQPQHF. CDR3 nucleotide sequence: TGTGCCAGCAGCTTAGCTCTATCCGGGGATATGCGCAATCAGCCCCAGCATTTT.